The TCR beta chain described here comes from a study of neurological immune-mediated disorders. This CDR3 has 14 amino acids. The germline gives CDR1 SGHTA, CDR2 FQGNSA. The V and J ends lost 3 bases and 8 bases, in that order; junction bases with no gene match: 6. This clonotype was counted ten times or more. TCRdb itself ran the 5' RACE reads through MiXCR, one entry per CDR3 protein. This sample has 71,000 or so distinct CDR3 sequences, with roughly 13% found just once. Stated time point: longitudinal time-point 1 (baseline). Sample: PBMCs. The receptor comes from a female donor with HTLV-1-associated myelopathy (HAM/TSP). This chain links TRBV7-2 with TRBJ2-4, with 8 bases that match TRBD2. The CDR3 DNA follows: TGTGCCAGCAGCTTTCAGCGGGGGTTAGACATTCAGTACTTC. It codes for CASSFQRGLDIQYF.